These 23 T cell receptor beta chains were all obtained from the same sample, sequenced in a study of immune heterogeneity within non-small cell lung tumors. For each sample, template was roughly 0.65 ug of bulk tumor genomic DNA. Several spatially distant biopsies were obtained per primary tumor intraoperatively. The patients were newly diagnosed with non-small cell lung cancer, had not been treated, and had curative surgery. TCR beta CDR3 amplification used multiplex PCR with 32 V and 13 J primers. MiXCR, run by TCRdb on the multiplex PCR reads, gives a single entry per CDR3 protein. Of 12,000 or so distinct CDR3 sequences in the sample, roughly 26% are singletons; the top ten hold about an eighth. Specimen: lung tumor tissue. All receptors derive from a middle-aged man with non-small cell lung cancer.

In the case of this clonotype: A much bigger clone sits one base away, suggesting this may be a read error. The V and J genes are TRBV12-3 or TRBV12-4 and TRBJ2-2, with 8 bases matching TRBD1. This CDR3 contains 14 residues. CDR3 loop: CDSRRTGRTGELFF. CDR3 coding DNA: TGTGACAGCAGGAGGACAGGGCGAACCGGGGAGCTGTTTTTT.

In regard to this clonotype: A much larger clone lies a single base off, so this may be a read error. This chain links TRBV27 with TRBJ2-1; 9 bases align to TRBD2. Trimming at V came to 3 bases and at J to 12 bases, leaving 15 bases not matched to a gene. CDR3 length equals 16 residues. Germline values: CDR1 MNHEY, CDR2 SMNVEV (reference sequence). CDR3 coding DNA: TGTGCCAGCAGTTTGAGGGGGGGCGGGGGGGCTGGGGTGCAGTTCTTC. This gives the protein CASSLRGGGGAGVQFF.

With respect to this clonotype: A much larger clone differs from this one at a single base, so this may be a read error. The chain recombines TRBV29-1 with TRBJ1-3; D is undetermined. Germline assignment: CDR1 SQVTM and CDR2 ANQGSEA. Trimming took 2 bases from V and 0 from J, leaving 8 bases between them. CDR3 length equals 14 residues. In DNA, the CDR3 is TGCAGCGTTGAACAGAGAAGCTCTGGAAACACCATATATTTT. Translation: CSVEQRSSGNTIYF. The whole variable domain, remainder taken from reference TRBV29-1 and TRBJ1-3, is SAVISQKPSRDICQRGTSLTIQCQVDSQVTMMFWYRQQPGQSLTLIATANQGSEATYESGFVIDKFPISRPNLTFSTLTVSNMSPEDSSIYLCSVEQRSSGNTIYFGEGSWLTVV.

This clonotype was observed a handful of times. A much larger clone sits a single nucleotide away, making a read error possible. The J gene is TRBJ1-3, the V gene TRBV12-3 or TRBV12-4, with 8 bases aligning to TRBD1. The CDR3 has 15 residues. The CDR3 region has the DNA TGTGCCAGCAATCATGGGACAGGCTCTGGAAACACCACATATTTT. As protein: CASNHGTGSGNTTYF.

For this clonotype: The junction departs from germline at one end; a sequencing error may be responsible. The chain employs TRBV28 and TRBJ2-4; 8 nucleotides align to TRBD1. This CDR3 has 18 residues. In germline, CDR1 is MDHEN, CDR2 SYDVKM. The CDR3 spells CDSSPLGQADIAKNIQYF. CDR3 bases: TGTGACAGCAGTCCCTTGGGACAGGCGGATATAGCCAAAAACATTCAGTACTTC. Full variable domain (rest looked up from reference TRBV28 and TRBJ2-4): DVKVTQSSRYLVKRTGEKVFLECVQDMDHENMFWYRQDPGLGLRLIYFSYDVKMKEKGDIPEGYSVSREKKERFSLILESASTNQTSMYLCDSSPLGQADIAKNIQYFGAGTRLSVL.

This clonotype was seen ten or more times. This chain uses TRBV6-4 with TRBJ2-1; 12 bases align to TRBD2. Germline V lookup: CDR1 MRHNA, CDR2 SNTAGT. The CDR3 loop spans 15 amino acids. V was pared by 3 bases and J by 4 bases, with 1 base of the junction left unmatched. The CDR3 bases are TGTGCCAGCAGTGAGACTAGCGGGGGTTACAATGAGCAGTTCTTC. Its protein product is CASSETSGGYNEQFF.

Remarks on this clonotype: One junction end disagrees with the germline gene, perhaps due to a read error. The CDR3 coding sequence is TGTGCCAGCAGTTTACCCCCCCTCTTC. This gives the protein CASSLPPLF. The chain recombines TRBV27 with TRBJ2-1; no reliable D call. Per the germline V gene, CDR1 is MNHEY and CDR2 is SMNVEV (reference sequence). This CDR3 has 9 residues.

The sample holds one count of this clonotype. A read error may account for a junction end that differs from germline. The genes are TRBV6-1 and TRBJ2-5, with 8 bases that match TRBD2. CDR3 length: 15 residues. Germline loops: CDR1 MNHNS, CDR2 SASEGT. The CDR3 bases are TGTGCCAGAAGTGAAGACGCGGGGGGCCAAGAGACCCAGTACTTC. Amino acids: CARSEDAGGQETQYF.

As regards this clonotype: One base away lies a much larger clone, so this may be a sequencing read error. The J gene is TRBJ2-1, the V gene TRBV19; D uncertain. Germline CDR1 LNHDA, CDR2 SQIVND (reference sequence). There are 17 residues in the CDR3. The CDR3 is CASSIGGRTGSYNEHFF. In DNA form, the CDR3 reads TGTGCCAGTAGTATAGGAGGTCGGACGGGCTCCTACAATGAGCATTTCTTC.

There are a few counts of this clonotype. This chain joins TRBV6-1 and TRBJ2-5; 9 nucleotides match TRBD2. This CDR3 comprises 15 residues. The V segment lost 4 bases and the J segment 5 bases; nucleotides outside the gene matches: 8. Germline CDR1 is MNHNS and CDR2 is SASEGT. The chain's CDR3 is CASSVGAGGGETQYF. The CDR3 nucleotides read TGTGCCAGCAGTGTGGGAGCGGGAGGCGGGGAGACCCAGTACTTC.

The V call is TRBV20-1, the J call TRBJ2-3, with TRBD1 matching 10 bases. CDR1 and CDR2 (germline): DFQATT, SNEGSKA (reference sequence). The junction had 3 bases not matched to a gene; V was cut back by 2 bases and J by 1 base. This CDR3 is 15 amino acids long. The CDR3 sequence is CSARPGQGRTDTQYF. CDR3 in DNA: TGCAGTGCTAGACCGGGACAGGGGCGCACAGATACGCAGTATTTT.

This clonotype occurred many times. The V gene is TRBV29-1, the J gene TRBJ1-3, with D possibly matching TRBD1 (6 bases). Germline-derived CDR1 and CDR2 are SQVTM and ANQGSEA. The V gene lost 6 bases and the J gene lost 4 bases, with 13 bases spanning the gap. This CDR3 has 13 residues. The CDR3 loop reads CSVKQGSGNTIYF. In nucleotides, the CDR3 is TGCAGCGTAAAACAGGGATCCGGAAACACCATATATTTT.

The chain joins TRBV11-3 to TRBJ2-3; 11 bases are a match to TRBD2. This CDR3 region has 15 residues. Trimming cost V 5 bases and J 3 bases; bases outside gene matches: 4. CDR1 SGHNT and CDR2 YENEEA come from the germline V gene. CDR3 sequence: CASSLGTSGTDTQYF. CDR3 in DNA: TGTGCCAGCAGCCTAGGGACTAGCGGAACAGATACGCAGTATTTT.

A word on this clonotype: A much bigger clone sits one base away, suggesting this may be a read error. The chain joins TRBV12-3 or TRBV12-4 to TRBJ1-1, with 10 nucleotides matching TRBD1. CDR3 length: 14 residues. The junction had 0 bases not matched to a gene; V was cut back by 4 bases and J by 1 base. The CDR3, as DNA: TGTGCCAGCAGTTGGGACAGGGGGAACACTGAAGCTTTCTTT. It translates to CASSWDRGNTEAFF.

This chain links TRBV20-1 with TRBJ2-5; D uncertain. The germline V gene encodes CDR1 DFQATT and CDR2 SNEGSKA (reference sequence). The CDR3 length is 15 residues. V lost 3 bases to trimming and J lost 3 bases, with 17 bases between them. The CDR3 DNA is TGCAGTGCTAGTCCCGGCTACCCCCAGGAAGAGACCCAGTACTTC. The encoded protein is CSASPGYPQEETQYF.

This clonotype was detected only a few times. This rearrangement joins TRBV20-1 to TRBJ2-1; the D gene could be TRBD1 or TRBD2 (5 bases each). The CDR3 is 16 amino acids. Trimming cost V 6 bases and J 3 bases, with 21 bases left between them. The germline gives CDR1 DFQATT, CDR2 SNEGSKA (reference sequence). The chain's CDR3 is CSAAGAEGTSYNEQFF. CDR3 nucleotide sequence: TGCAGTGCCGCCGGGGCAGAGGGAACTAGCTACAATGAGCAGTTCTTC.

This clonotype was seen repeatedly, ten times or more. V gene TRBV2 combines with J gene TRBJ1-3; possibly TRBD1 for D (6 bases). Germline CDR1 reads SNHLY; CDR2 reads FYNNEI. This CDR3 is built from 15 residues. V lost 4 bases to trimming and J lost 3 bases, with 13 bases between them. The CDR3 loop is CASSVEGVLGNTIYF. The CDR3 DNA sequence: TGTGCCAGCAGTGTCGAGGGGGTTCTTGGAAACACCATATATTTT.

By frequency in the sample, this clonotype is medium-sized (0.01 to 0.1%). The chain uses TRBV20-1 and TRBJ2-7; D may be TRBD2 (6 bases). CDR3 length: 13 amino acids. The V end was cut by 7 bases, the J end by 3 bases, with 16 bases between. Germline V CDR1 and CDR2: DFQATT, SNEGSKA (reference sequence). In DNA form, the CDR3 reads TGCAGTGAAAAACGGGAGCTGGACTACGAGCAGTACTTC. Translating gives CSEKRELDYEQYF.

In its sample, this clonotype was seen many times. The chain links TRBV11-2 to TRBJ1-2, with D perhaps matching TRBD1 (6 bases). The CDR3 totals 13 residues. The germline CDR1 and CDR2 sequences are SGHAT and FQNNGV. V lost 4 bases and J lost 5, with 11 bases in between. The CDR3, as DNA: TGTGCCAGCAGCTCCACAGGGAGGTATGGCTACACCTTC. Encoded protein: CASSSTGRYGYTF.

This clonotype was seen once. This may be a read error: a much more frequent sequence differs by one nucleotide. DNA of the CDR3: TGTGCCAGCAACACCAGGACAGGGGTTAATGAGCAGTTCTTC. This sequence encodes CASNTRTGVNEQFF. V gene TRBV28 combines with J gene TRBJ2-1; the match to TRBD1 covers 9 bases. This CDR3 is built from 14 residues. Germline V gene sequence: CDR1 MDHEN, CDR2 SYDVKM. V trimming: 7 bases; J trimming: 7 bases; junction bases outside the gene matches: 8.

About this clonotype itself: One junction end does not reproduce the germline sequence, and a read error may be involved. The rearrangement joins TRBV28 to TRBJ2-3; either TRBD1 or TRBD2 may fit D (5 bases each). CDR3 length: 14 residues. Per the germline V gene, CDR1 is MDHEN and CDR2 is SYDVKM. In nucleotides, the CDR3 is TGTGCCAGCAGTTTGGGAGCTAGCACAGGTACGCAGTATTTT. Translated: CASSLGASTGTQYF.

The sample holds a few counts of this clonotype. This could be a read error, since a much larger clone is one nucleotide away. The chain links TRBV27 to TRBJ1-5; possible D gene TRBD1, 5 bases. The CDR3 length is 14 residues. Germline V gene data show CDR1 as MNHEY and CDR2 as SMNVEV (reference sequence). V was pared by 11 bases and J by 3 bases, with 17 bases between. DNA for the CDR3: TGTGCCGGCAACGGGGCAGGGATCAATCAGCCCCAGCATTTT. Translation: CAGNGAGINQPQHF.

Within the sample, this clonotype is medium-sized. The chain recombines TRBV7-8 with TRBJ2-7, with 12 bases that match TRBD1. V shed 2 bases, J shed 7 bases, and the junction held 6 bases outside the gene matches. The CDR3 contains 15 residues. From germline, CDR1 is SGHVS and CDR2 FQNEAQ. CDR3 DNA: TGTGCCAGCAGCTTAACGGGACAGGGGGCGCGGGAGCAGTACTTC. It codes for CASSLTGQGAREQYF.